These 30 T cell receptor beta chains were all obtained from the same sample, sequenced in a study of blood T cell repertoires in COVID-19 (dated by TCRdb to 2019 to 2021). Libraries came from the immunoSEQ multiplex PCR assay. Entries here come from immuneACCESS through TCRdb and include only in-frame sequences with V and J called. Some clones fail to appear in such tables; in the studies checked, an unresolved V gene covers under half of the shortfall, and the cause of the remainder is unknown. For this sample the table gives roughly 200,000 clones, of which about 80% were detected only once. The ten top clones hold under 10% of the sample. Sequencing input: peripheral blood. The source is a woman aged 80 or older with COVID-19, enrolled during active disease.

This CDR3 reads CASSPESSGQPQHF. In DNA, the CDR3 is TGTGCCAGCTCACCAGAGAGTTCGGGTCAGCCCCAGCATTTT. The V call is TRBV18, the J call TRBJ1-5; no reliable D call. This CDR3 has 14 residues. Germline lookup yields CDR1 KGHSH and CDR2 LQKENI. Between the trimmed V and J ends, which lost 2 bases and 6 bases, there was a span of 11 bases.

The CDR3 coding sequence is TGTGCCAGCAGCGAAGGGGCTAGCGGTGGCACAGATACGCAGTATTTT. Its translation is CASSEGASGGTDTQYF. This chain uses TRBV3-1 (or the pseudogene TRBV3-2) with TRBJ2-3, with 7 bases aligning to TRBD2. The CDR3 has 16 amino acids. Germline V CDR1 and CDR2: LGHDT, YNNKEL (reference sequence). J lost 1 base, V lost 5 bases, and 9 bases had no gene match.

This clone was counted a few times. V gene TRBV12-3 or TRBV12-4 combines with J gene TRBJ2-1, with D hard to call. The CDR3 consists of 13 residues. V was cut by 2 bases and J by 9 bases, with 11 bases left in between. The CDR3 bases are TGTGCCAGCAGTTTATTGTCCGGCGGTGAGCAGTTCTTC. Amino acid sequence: CASSLLSGGEQFF.

The chain combines TRBV5-6 with TRBJ1-1; 8 bases are a match to TRBD1. The CDR3 extends over 14 amino acids. CDR1 is SGHDT, CDR2 YYEEEE, per germline. J gave up 4 bases and V 3 bases, and 5 bases lay outside the gene matches. CDR3 bases: TGTGCCAGCAGCTCCCCCGGACAGGGCACTGAAGCTTTCTTT. Protein sequence: CASSSPGQGTEAFF.

This rearrangement joins TRBV10-1 to TRBJ2-7; 10 bases are a match to TRBD1. The V gene end was trimmed by 0 bases and the J gene end by 3 bases; junction bases not matched to a gene: 8. Germline loops: CDR1 WNHNN, CDR2 SYGVQD (reference sequence). The CDR3 is 17 residues long. CDR3 bases: TGCGCCAGCAGTGAGTCGATGGGGACAGGGGAGGTCTACGAGCAGTACTTC. Its translation is CASSESMGTGEVYEQYF.

J is TRBJ2-5 and V is TRBV6-5, with TRBD2 as a possible D gene (6 bases). In germline, CDR1 is MNHEY, CDR2 SVGAGI. Trimming left V 9 bases short and J 2 bases short, with 13 bases between. The CDR3 spans 13 residues. The CDR3 here is CASLFGTQETQYF. DNA of the CDR3: TGTGCCAGTCTGTTCGGGACTCAAGAGACCCAGTACTTC.

This rearrangement joins TRBV7-8 to TRBJ1-2; the D gene is possibly TRBD1 (6 bases). Germline V gene data show CDR1 as SGHVS and CDR2 as FQNEAQ. The V and J ends lost 1 base and 4 bases respectively, with 13 bases between them. The CDR3 totals 15 residues. The CDR3 coding sequence is TGTGCCAGCAGCTTAGAGGCAGGGGTTGGCTATGGCTACACCTTC. The encoded protein is CASSLEAGVGYGYTF.

The chain links TRBV15 to TRBJ1-2; 9 nucleotides line up with TRBD1. The CDR3 has 13 amino acids. Germline V lookup: CDR1 LNHNV, CDR2 YYDKDF (reference sequence). The trim removed 6 bases at V and 5 bases at J, leaving 4 bases unmatched. The CDR3 DNA is TGTGCCACCAGTACAGGGGGCGCATATGGCTACACCTTC. This encodes CATSTGGAYGYTF.

The rearrangement joins TRBV11-2 to TRBJ2-1; D is possibly TRBD1 (5 bases). The V gene's germline CDR1 is SGHAT and CDR2 FQNNGV. V was cut by 5 bases and J by 10 bases, with 18 bases left in between. CDR3 length equals 14 residues. The CDR3 is CASSPIRGFGEQFF. The DNA of the CDR3 is TGTGCCAGCAGCCCTATAAGGGGTTTCGGGGAGCAGTTCTTC.

This clone was seen a handful of times. The rearrangement links TRBV11-2 to TRBJ1-4; weak D call: TRBD1 (6 bases). Germline V lookup: CDR1 SGHAT, CDR2 FQNNGV. With 9 bases removed from V and 10 bases from J, the gap between germline ends came to 12 bases. This CDR3 has 11 amino acids. This CDR3 is CASMGATKLFF. The CDR3 DNA sequence: TGTGCCAGTATGGGGGCGACAAAACTGTTTTTT.

This sequence joins TRBV28 and TRBJ1-5, with D perhaps matching TRBD1 (6 bases). Germline CDR1 and CDR2: MDHEN and SYDVKM. Trimming removed 3 bases at V and 2 bases at J, with 14 bases between. The CDR3 sequence is 16 residues long. The CDR3 DNA reads TGTGCCAGCAGTTTCACAGGGTCAGTCGGCAATCAGCCCCAGCATTTT. It is translated as CASSFTGSVGNQPQHF. Drawing the rest from reference TRBV28 and TRBJ1-5, the complete variable domain is DVKVTQSSRYLVKRTGEKVFLECVQDMDHENMFWYRQDPGLGLRLIYFSYDVKMKEKGDIPEGYSVSREKKERFSLILESASTNQTSMYLCASSFTGSVGNQPQHFGDGTRLSIL.

The chain has TRBV5-1 and TRBJ1-1, with unresolved D. Trimming left V 0 bases short and J 1 base short, with 7 bases between. Germline V lookup: CDR1 SGHRS, CDR2 YFSETQ. The CDR3 runs 14 residues. This CDR3 reads CASSLELTNTEAFF. DNA of the CDR3: TGCGCCAGCAGCTTGGAACTAACGAACACTGAAGCTTTCTTT.

This clone was found once. The genes are TRBV29-1 and TRBJ1-5, with TRBD1 as a possible D gene (6 bases). CDR3 length: 16 residues. The germline V gene has CDR1 SQVTM and CDR2 ANQGSEA. The CDR3 reads CTSTPTGTLAPQPQHF. DNA for the CDR3: TGCACCAGCACACCGACAGGAACTTTAGCCCCTCAGCCCCAGCATTTT.

V is TRBV10-3 and J is TRBJ2-7, with unresolved D. The CDR3 runs to 10 residues. V was clipped by 11 bases and J by 4 bases, with 9 bases between them. The V gene's germline CDR1 is ENHRY and CDR2 SYGVKD. The CDR3 loop is CAPPRYEQYF. CDR3 sequence (DNA): TGTGCCCCCCCCAGGTACGAGCAGTACTTC.

Details on this clone: The sample contains more than one DNA sequence encoding this CDR3. V and J are TRBV28 and TRBJ1-1; tentative D call: TRBD1 (6 bases). CDR3 length equals 14 residues. Looked up from germline, CDR1 is MDHEN and CDR2 is SYDVKM. The V gene lost 6 bases and the J gene lost 2 bases, with 13 bases spanning the gap. The CDR3 here is CASSPGGVNTEAFF. The CDR3 DNA sequence: TGTGCCAGCAGCCCTGGGGGCGTAAACACTGAAGCTTTCTTT.

V and J are TRBV7-8 and TRBJ1-1, with TRBD1 as a possible D gene (5 bases). CDR1 SGHVS and CDR2 FQNEAQ come from the germline V gene. The CDR3 totals 16 residues. V was trimmed by 7 bases and J by 2 bases, leaving 20 bases between them. The CDR3 here is CASKPPWGDYNTEAFF. The CDR3, as DNA: TGTGCCAGCAAACCGCCCTGGGGGGACTATAACACTGAAGCTTTCTTT.

This clone was seen a handful of times. The gene calls are TRBV4-1 and TRBJ1-2; 9 bases line up with TRBD1. This CDR3 is built from 15 residues. The V and J ends lost 1 base and 4 bases, in that order; junction bases with no gene match: 4. CDR1 MGHRA and CDR2 YSYEKL come from the germline V gene. The CDR3 region has the DNA TGCGCCAGCAGCCAAGTGGGGACAGGGCCCTATGGCTACACCTTC. Its protein is CASSQVGTGPYGYTF.

V is TRBV6-5 and J is TRBJ2-7; 8 bases are shared with TRBD1. This CDR3 is 13 amino acids long. Germline V gene lookup returns CDR1 MNHEY and CDR2 SVGAGI. J gave up 6 bases and V 0 bases, and 1 base lay outside the gene matches. CDR3 coding DNA: TGTGCCAGCAGTTACTCGGGACAGGCCGAGCAGTACTTC. It is translated as CASSYSGQAEQYF.

V is TRBV23-1 and J is TRBJ2-5, with D tentatively TRBD2 (6 bases). TRBV23-1 is an ORF, and what it does is uncertain. The V gene lost 4 bases and the J gene lost 0 bases, with 9 bases spanning the gap. This CDR3 spans 14 amino acids. The DNA of the CDR3 is TGCGCCAGCAGTCTGGGGAGGAACCAAGAGACCCAGTACTTC. Protein product: CASSLGRNQETQYF.

The genes are TRBV6-5 and TRBJ1-2; 7 bases line up with TRBD1. Germline values: CDR1 MNHEY, CDR2 SVGAGI. The CDR3 runs 12 residues. The V segment lost 8 bases and the J segment 4 bases; nucleotides outside the gene matches: 4. The CDR3 sequence: CASQGDPYGYTF. DNA of the CDR3: TGTGCCAGCCAGGGGGACCCCTATGGCTACACCTTC.

This sequence joins TRBV15 and TRBJ1-5, with D maybe TRBD1 (6 bases). The V end lost 8 bases, the J end lost 4 bases, and 9 bases lay between the germline ends. Germline V CDR1 and CDR2: LNHNV, YYDKDF (reference sequence). The length of the CDR3 is 12 residues. The CDR3 loop is CATGTPNQPQHF. For the CDR3, the DNA is TGTGCCACCGGGACACCAAATCAGCCCCAGCATTTT.

On this clone itself: The same CDR3 arises from other DNA sequences in this sample as well. The chain has TRBV9 and TRBJ1-1; TRBD1 might be the D (6 bases). This CDR3 region has 14 residues. Looked up from germline, CDR1 is SGDLS and CDR2 is YYNGEE. V was shortened by 2 bases and J by 1 base, with 9 bases between the two germline ends. The CDR3 here is CASSVQGQNTEAFF. For the CDR3, the DNA is TGTGCCAGCAGCGTGCAGGGACAGAACACTGAAGCTTTCTTT.

The chain combines TRBV5-5 with TRBJ2-1; D remains ambiguous. This CDR3 region has 15 residues. V lost 2 bases, J lost 0 bases, and 9 bases lay in between. Germline V lookup: CDR1 SGHKS, CDR2 YYEKEE (reference sequence). CDR3 loop: CASSLGGVSYNEQFF. The CDR3 bases are TGTGCCAGCAGCTTAGGCGGAGTCTCCTACAATGAGCAGTTCTTC.

This chain links TRBV5-1 with TRBJ2-5, with D unresolved. This CDR3 contains 14 residues. The germline V and J ends were trimmed by 7 bases and 3 bases, with 16 bases remaining between them. In germline, CDR1 is SGHRS, CDR2 YFSETQ. DNA of the CDR3: TGCGCCAGCTCCTCAGTCACAATCAAAGAGACCCAGTACTTC. This encodes CASSSVTIKETQYF.

The chain recombines TRBV5-5 with TRBJ2-7; D is possibly TRBD2 (6 bases). Germline CDR1 reads SGHKS; CDR2 reads YYEKEE (reference sequence). Trimming shortened V by 4 bases and J by 3 bases, and 17 bases separated the two germline ends. The CDR3 runs 15 residues. The CDR3 bases are TGTGCCAGCAGCCAGCTGCCGGGGGAGCTCTACGAGCAGTACTTC. Protein product: CASSQLPGELYEQYF.

The CDR3 DNA sequence: TGTGCCAGCAGCTTAGCGCTAGCCTCCTACGAGCAGTACTTC. Translation: CASSLALASYEQYF. V is TRBV11-2 and J is TRBJ2-7; TRBD2 is a possible D gene (5 bases). CDR3 length: 14 amino acids. Germline values: CDR1 SGHAT, CDR2 FQNNGV. The V end was cut by 1 base, the J end by 0 bases, with 7 bases between.

The chain recombines TRBV23-1 with TRBJ2-7; possibly TRBD2 for D (5 bases). TRBV23-1 is an ORF for which the function is uncertain. The CDR3 loop spans 17 amino acids. V was clipped by 0 bases and J by 1 base, with 16 bases between them. This CDR3 is CASSQSSEGASSYEQYF. DNA of the CDR3: TGCGCCAGCAGTCAATCGAGTGAGGGAGCGTCTTCCTACGAGCAGTACTTC.

A few counts support this clone. This chain joins TRBV4-2 and TRBJ2-7, with D possibly TRBD2 on 5 matching bases. Germline CDR1 reads LGHNA; CDR2 reads YNFKEQ. The CDR3 totals 16 residues. V lost 0 bases, J lost 2 bases, and 14 bases lay in between. CDR3 nucleotide sequence: TGTGCCAGCAGCCAAGAGCCGCTAGCTGGAGCCTACGAGCAGTACTTC. Translated, it gives CASSQEPLAGAYEQYF.

The V gene is TRBV5-6, the J gene TRBJ2-3, with a tentative D call TRBD1 (5 bases). This CDR3 is 15 amino acids long. V lost 3 bases to trimming and J lost 0 bases, with 11 bases between them. CDR1 is SGHDT and CDR2 is YYEEEE in the germline V gene. Here the CDR3 reads CASSWGASSTDTQYF. For the CDR3, the DNA is TGTGCCAGCAGCTGGGGCGCCAGCAGCACAGATACGCAGTATTTT.

This chain uses TRBV11-2 with TRBJ2-7; D call uncertain. The V end lost 3 bases, the J end lost 4 bases, and 7 bases lay between the germline ends. This CDR3 has 12 residues. The germline CDR1 and CDR2 sequences are SGHAT and FQNNGV. Written as DNA, the CDR3 is TGTGCCAGCAGCTTGCTAAGATACGAGCAGTACTTC. Translation gives CASSLLRYEQYF.